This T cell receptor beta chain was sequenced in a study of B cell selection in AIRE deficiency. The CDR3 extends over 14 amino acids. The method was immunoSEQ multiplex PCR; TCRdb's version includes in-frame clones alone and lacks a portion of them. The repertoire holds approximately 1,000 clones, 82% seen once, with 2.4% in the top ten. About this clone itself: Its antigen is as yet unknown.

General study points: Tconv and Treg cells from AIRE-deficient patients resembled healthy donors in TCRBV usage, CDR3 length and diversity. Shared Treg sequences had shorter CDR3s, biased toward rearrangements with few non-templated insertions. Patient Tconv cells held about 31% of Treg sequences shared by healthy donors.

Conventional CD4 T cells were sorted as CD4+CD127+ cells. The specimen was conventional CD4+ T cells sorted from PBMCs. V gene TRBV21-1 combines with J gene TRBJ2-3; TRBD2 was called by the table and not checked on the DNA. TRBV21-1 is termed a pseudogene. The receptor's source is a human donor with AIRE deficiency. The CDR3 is CAGNSGSKADTQYF. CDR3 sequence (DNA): TGTGCCGGGAATAGCGGGAGTAAGGCAGATACGCAGTATTTT.